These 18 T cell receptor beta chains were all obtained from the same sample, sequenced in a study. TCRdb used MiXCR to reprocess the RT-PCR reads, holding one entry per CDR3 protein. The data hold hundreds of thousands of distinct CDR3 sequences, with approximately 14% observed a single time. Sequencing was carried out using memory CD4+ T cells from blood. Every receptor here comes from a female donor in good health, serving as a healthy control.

DNA of the CDR3: TGTGCCAGCAGTGGTACAGGACAGTATAATTCACCCCTCCACTTT. It is translated as CASSGTGQYNSPLHF. The chain couples TRBV6-5 to TRBJ1-6, with D perhaps TRBD1 (6 bases). The germline V and J ends were trimmed by 5 bases and 4 bases, with 12 bases remaining between them. Germline V gene sequence: CDR1 MNHEY, CDR2 SVGAGI. The CDR3 extends over 15 amino acids.

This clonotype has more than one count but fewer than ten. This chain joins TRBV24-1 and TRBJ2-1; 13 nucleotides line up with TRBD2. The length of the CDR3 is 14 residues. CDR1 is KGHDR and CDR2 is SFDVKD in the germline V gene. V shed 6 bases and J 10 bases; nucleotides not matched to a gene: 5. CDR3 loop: CATSLTSGRPEQFF. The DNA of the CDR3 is TGTGCCACCAGTCTGACTAGCGGGAGGCCCGAGCAGTTCTTC.

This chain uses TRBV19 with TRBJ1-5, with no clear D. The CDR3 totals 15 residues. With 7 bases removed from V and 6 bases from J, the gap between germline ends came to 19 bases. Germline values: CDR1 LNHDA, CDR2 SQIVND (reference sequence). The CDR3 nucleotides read TGTGCCAGTAAGGAAGGGCTCCCCGTCGGTCAGCCCCAGCATTTT. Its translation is CASKEGLPVGQPQHF.

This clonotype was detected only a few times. Here the CDR3 DNA reads TGTGCCAGCAGTGCCCACAGGGGGCGAGGTGAAAAACTGTTTTTT. This gives the protein CASSAHRGRGEKLFF. The rearrangement joins TRBV27 to TRBJ1-4, with TRBD1 identical over 9 bases. From germline, CDR1 is MNHEY and CDR2 SMNVEV (reference sequence). There are 15 residues in the CDR3. The J segment lost 7 bases and the V segment lost 5 bases, leaving 8 bases of the junction unmatched.

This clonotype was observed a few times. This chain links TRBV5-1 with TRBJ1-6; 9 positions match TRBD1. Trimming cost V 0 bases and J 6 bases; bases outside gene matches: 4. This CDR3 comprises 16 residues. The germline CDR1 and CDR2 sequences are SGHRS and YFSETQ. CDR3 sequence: CASSLDRGRANSPLHF. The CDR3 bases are TGCGCCAGCAGCTTGGACAGGGGGCGGGCTAATTCACCCCTCCACTTT.

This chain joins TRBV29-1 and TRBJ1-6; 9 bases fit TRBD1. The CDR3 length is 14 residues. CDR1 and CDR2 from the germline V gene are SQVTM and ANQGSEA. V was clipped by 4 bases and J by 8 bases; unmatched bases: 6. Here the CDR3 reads CSVAGTGQDSPLHF. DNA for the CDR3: TGCAGCGTTGCCGGGACAGGGCAGGATTCACCCCTCCACTTT.

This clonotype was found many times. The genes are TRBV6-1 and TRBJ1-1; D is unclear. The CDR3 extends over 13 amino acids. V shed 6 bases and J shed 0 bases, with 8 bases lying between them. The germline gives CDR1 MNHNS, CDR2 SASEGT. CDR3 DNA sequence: TGTGCCAGCAGCTTAACAATGAACACTGAAGCTTTCTTT. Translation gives CASSLTMNTEAFF.

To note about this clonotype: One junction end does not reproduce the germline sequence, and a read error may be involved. The CDR3 is CASSVAPQGASDMQYF. CDR3 bases: TGTGCCAGCAGCGTAGCCCCCCAGGGGGCCTCAGATATGCAGTATTTT. The chain carries TRBV9 and TRBJ2-3, with 8 positions matching TRBD1. CDR3 length: 16 residues. Per the germline V gene, CDR1 is SGDLS and CDR2 is YYNGEE. Supplemented by reference TRBV9 and TRBJ2-3, the full variable domain reads DSGVTQTPKHLITATGQRVTLRCSPRSGDLSVYWYQQSLDQGLQFLIQYYNGEERAKGNILERFSAQQFPDLHSELNLSSLELGDSALYFCASSVAPQGASDMQYFGPGTRLTVL.

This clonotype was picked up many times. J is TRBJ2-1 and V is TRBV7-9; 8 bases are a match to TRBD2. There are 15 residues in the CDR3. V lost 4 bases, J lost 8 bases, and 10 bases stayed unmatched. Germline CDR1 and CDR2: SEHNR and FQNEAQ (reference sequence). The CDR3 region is CASSSFDGGVDEQFF. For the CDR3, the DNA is TGTGCCAGCAGCTCTTTTGACGGGGGGGTTGATGAGCAGTTCTTC.

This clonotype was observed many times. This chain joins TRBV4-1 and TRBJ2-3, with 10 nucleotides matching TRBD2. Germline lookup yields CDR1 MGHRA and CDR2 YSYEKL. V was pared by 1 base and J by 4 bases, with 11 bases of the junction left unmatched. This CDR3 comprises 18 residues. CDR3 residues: CASSQGVASSGSADTQYF. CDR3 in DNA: TGCGCCAGCAGCCAAGGGGTTGCGTCTAGCGGGAGTGCAGATACGCAGTATTTT.

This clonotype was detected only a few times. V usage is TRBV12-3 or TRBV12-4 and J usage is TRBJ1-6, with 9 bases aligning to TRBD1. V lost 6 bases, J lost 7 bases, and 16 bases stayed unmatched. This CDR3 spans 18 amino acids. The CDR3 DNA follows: TGTGCCAGCAGCAGCCCGGGACAGGGTTTTACAGGGAATTCACCCCTCCACTTT. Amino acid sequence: CASSSPGQGFTGNSPLHF.

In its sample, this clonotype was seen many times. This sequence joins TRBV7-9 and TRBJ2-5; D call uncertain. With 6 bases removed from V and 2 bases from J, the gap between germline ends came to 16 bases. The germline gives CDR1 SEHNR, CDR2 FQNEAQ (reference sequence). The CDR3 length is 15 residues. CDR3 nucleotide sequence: TGTGCCAGCAGTTCAAAAGGACGGCGTCAAGAGACCCAGTACTTC. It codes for CASSSKGRRQETQYF.

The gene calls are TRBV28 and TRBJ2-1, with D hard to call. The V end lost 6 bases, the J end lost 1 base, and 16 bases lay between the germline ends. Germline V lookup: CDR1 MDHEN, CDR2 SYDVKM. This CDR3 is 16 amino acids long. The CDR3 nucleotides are TGTGCCAGCAGCTCCGTGCGGCCAACTTCCTACAATGAGCAGTTCTTC. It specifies CASSSVRPTSYNEQFF.

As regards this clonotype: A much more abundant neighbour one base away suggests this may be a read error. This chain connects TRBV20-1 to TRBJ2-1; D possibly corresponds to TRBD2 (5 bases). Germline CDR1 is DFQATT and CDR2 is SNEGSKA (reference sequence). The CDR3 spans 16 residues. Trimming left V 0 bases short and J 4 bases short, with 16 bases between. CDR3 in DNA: TGCAGTGCTAGAGATCGTTTGGCTAGCAGATACAATGAGCAGTTCTTC. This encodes CSARDRLASRYNEQFF.

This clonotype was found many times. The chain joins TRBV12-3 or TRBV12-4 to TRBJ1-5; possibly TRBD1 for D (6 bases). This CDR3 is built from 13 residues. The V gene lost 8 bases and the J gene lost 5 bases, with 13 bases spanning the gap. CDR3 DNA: TGTGCCAGCCGTCGGGGGGCGCATCAGCCCCAGCATTTT. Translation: CASRRGAHQPQHF.

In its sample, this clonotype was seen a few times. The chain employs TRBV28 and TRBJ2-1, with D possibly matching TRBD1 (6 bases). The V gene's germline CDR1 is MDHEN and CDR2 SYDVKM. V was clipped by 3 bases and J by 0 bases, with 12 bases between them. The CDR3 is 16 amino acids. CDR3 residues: CASSFQGHSSYNEQFF. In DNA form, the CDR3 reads TGTGCCAGCAGTTTTCAGGGGCACAGCTCCTACAATGAGCAGTTCTTC.

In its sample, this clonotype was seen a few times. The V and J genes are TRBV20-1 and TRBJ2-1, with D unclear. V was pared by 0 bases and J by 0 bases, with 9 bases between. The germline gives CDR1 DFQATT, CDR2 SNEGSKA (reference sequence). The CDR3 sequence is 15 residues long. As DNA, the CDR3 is TGCAGTGCTAGAGATCTCAGCAGCTCCTACAATGAGCAGTTCTTC. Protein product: CSARDLSSSYNEQFF.

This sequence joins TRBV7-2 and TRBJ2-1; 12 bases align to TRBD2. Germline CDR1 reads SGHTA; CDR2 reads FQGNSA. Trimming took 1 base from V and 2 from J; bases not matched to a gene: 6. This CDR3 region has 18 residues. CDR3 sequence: CASSLGRLAGDAYNEQFF. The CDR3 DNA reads TGTGCCAGCAGCTTAGGGAGACTAGCGGGAGACGCCTACAATGAGCAGTTCTTC.